This T cell receptor (beta chain) was sequenced in a study of CXCR3-negative and CXCR3-positive naive CD8 T cells. In the study overall: Around 140 million TRB reads were obtained overall (about 1.5 +/- 0.3 million per library). General study results and limits: Naive CXCR3-negative and CXCR3-positive cells had similar TRBV-TRBJ usage; memory differed. Sequencing showed both naive subsets with comparably high diversity, and memory CD8+ cells much lower. Naive subsets did not differ in surface CD5, and TRB CDR3 properties served to infer TCR strength.

UMI-tagged TRB cDNA libraries were built via 5' RACE. TCRdb reprocessed the 5' RACE reads and reports one entry per CDR3 protein, with no DNA. This repertoire includes tens of thousands of distinct CDR3 sequences. Of note for this clonotype: Its antigen is undetermined.

The CDR3 spans 16 residues. Germline lookup yields CDR1 SGHVS and CDR2 FNYEAQ. This sequence originates from a human donor in good health. Some clones in this sample may be carry-over from other donors' samples. The J gene is TRBJ1-1, the V gene TRBV7-6; the TCRdb D gene call, TRBD1, has no DNA to confirm it. The sequenced material came from memory CD8+ T cells from blood. The CDR3 loop reads CASSSASGQGYTEAFF.